This paragraph covers one T cell receptor beta chain sequence. Repertoires were generated with immunoSEQ multiplex PCR, while TCRdb's copy carries only in-frame clones and drops some. The sample consists of around 100,000 clones, about 88% of them appearing once. These data originate in a study of T cell responses to AZD1222 COVID-19 vaccine. This specimen was peripheral blood, taken on day 0 of AZD1222 vaccination. This receptor was taken from an adult in good health.

This CDR3 is CASRGEAGTGNTIYF. The CDR3 DNA reads TGTGCCTCCCGGGGCGAGGCAGGCACTGGAAACACCATATATTTT. J is TRBJ1-3 and V is TRBV30; the D gene is possibly TRBD1 (5 bases). This CDR3 region has 15 residues. Per the germline V gene, CDR1 is GTSNPN and CDR2 is SVGIG (reference sequence). V was cut by 7 bases and J by 2 bases, with 18 bases left in between.